The 21 T cell receptor beta chains below come from one sample, sequenced in a study of response to subunit inactivated influenza vaccine. TCRdb re-analysed the RT-PCR reads in MiXCR, keeping a single row per CDR3 protein. The data contain hundreds of thousands of distinct CDR3 sequences, 12% of them singletons. This specimen consisted of non-naive T cells sorted from PBMCs, obtained 14 to 15 days before vaccination. The receptors come from a middle-aged man who received an inactivated influenza vaccine.

This clonotype has more than one count but fewer than ten. The V gene is TRBV5-1, the J gene TRBJ1-2; weak D call: TRBD1 (5 bases). The V end lost 4 bases, the J end lost 4 bases, and 14 bases lay between the germline ends. The germline gives CDR1 SGHRS, CDR2 YFSETQ. CDR3 length: 14 residues. The CDR3 nucleotides read TGCGCCAGCAGCAGGCCAGGGAGTGGCTATGGCTACACCTTC. Translated, it gives CASSRPGSGYGYTF.

J is TRBJ2-3 and V is TRBV20-1, with TRBD1 matching 7 bases. The CDR3 covers 14 residues. J gave up 0 bases and V 5 bases, and 5 bases lay outside the gene matches. From germline, CDR1 is DFQATT and CDR2 SNEGSKA (reference sequence). The DNA of the CDR3 is TGCAGTGCTCTCGAGGGGGCCAGCACAGATACGCAGTATTTT. It translates to CSALEGASTDTQYF.

This rearrangement joins TRBV15 to TRBJ1-5; D remains ambiguous. The CDR3 length is 13 residues. V dropped 0 bases and J dropped 6 bases, with 6 bases sitting between them. Looked up from germline, CDR1 is LNHNV and CDR2 is YYDKDF (reference sequence). The CDR3 coding sequence is TGTGCCACCAGCAGAGATCCGGTTCAGCCCCAGCATTTT. Its protein is CATSRDPVQPQHF.

This chain links TRBV13 with TRBJ2-5; TRBD2 agrees at 10 bases. The germline V gene encodes CDR1 PRHDT and CDR2 FYEKMQ (reference sequence). The CDR3 has 14 amino acids. J lost 4 bases, V lost 5 bases, and 4 bases had no gene match. The CDR3, as DNA: TGTGCCAGCAGCCGGACTAGCGGTAGAGAGACCCAGTACTTC. Translated, it gives CASSRTSGRETQYF.

The CDR3 DNA is TGTGCCTCAAGACTAGGACGGACTAGCGGGAGATTCTACAATGAGCAGTTCTTC. It encodes CASRLGRTSGRFYNEQFF. This chain links TRBV28 with TRBJ2-1; 13 bases map to TRBD2. The CDR3 has 18 residues. Germline CDR1 is MDHEN and CDR2 is SYDVKM. The V gene end was trimmed by 11 bases and the J gene end by 3 bases; junction bases not matched to a gene: 16. The full variable domain, with the rest looked up from reference TRBV28 and TRBJ2-1, is DVKVTQSSRYLVKRTGEKVFLECVQDMDHENMFWYRQDPGLGLRLIYFSYDVKMKEKGDIPEGYSVSREKKERFSLILESASTNQTSMYLCASRLGRTSGRFYNEQFFGPGTRLTVL.

This clonotype has ten or more counts. The gene calls are TRBV27 and TRBJ2-1; D gene ambiguous. CDR1 MNHEY and CDR2 SMNVEV come from the germline V gene (reference sequence). Trimming pared 3 bases from V and 5 bases from J, leaving 8 bases between. The CDR3 extends over 13 amino acids. The CDR3 sequence: CASSFRHHNEQFF. The CDR3 coding sequence is TGTGCCAGCAGTTTTCGCCACCACAATGAGCAGTTCTTC.

Only a few counts were recorded for this clonotype. The gene calls are TRBV20-1 and TRBJ2-3; D is undetermined. Germline V CDR1 and CDR2: DFQATT, SNEGSKA (reference sequence). Trimming cost V 1 base and J 6 bases, with 14 bases left between them. The CDR3 loop spans 14 amino acids. CDR3 DNA: TGCAGTGCTAGAGTTGTTTGGGGTATGGATACGCAGTATTTT. Translation: CSARVVWGMDTQYF.

This CDR3 is CSARTGGAYNEQFF. The CDR3 nucleotides are TGCAGTGCTAGAACAGGGGGCGCCTACAATGAGCAGTTCTTC. The V call is TRBV20-1, the J call TRBJ2-1; the match to TRBD1 covers 9 bases. CDR1 DFQATT and CDR2 SNEGSKA come from the germline V gene (reference sequence). V shed 2 bases and J 2 bases; nucleotides not matched to a gene: 1. This CDR3 has 14 residues.

J is TRBJ1-6 and V is TRBV7-3; D possibly corresponds to TRBD1 (5 bases). The CDR3 contains 14 residues. The V gene's germline CDR1 is SGHTA and CDR2 FQGTGA. With 5 bases removed from V and 7 bases from J, the gap between germline ends came to 12 bases. CDR3 sequence: CASSPGTSNSPLHF. CDR3 coding DNA: TGTGCCAGCAGCCCCGGGACGTCAAATTCACCCCTCCACTTT. Full variable domain (outside the CDR3, taken from reference TRBV7-3 and TRBJ1-6): GAGVSQTPSNKVTEKGKYVELRCDPISGHTALYWYRQSLGQGPEFLIYFQGTGAADDSGLPNDRFFAVRPEGSVSTLKIQRTERGDSAVYLCASSPGTSNSPLHFGNGTRLTVT.

Only a few counts were recorded for this clonotype. The chain employs TRBV20-1 and TRBJ2-7, with 13 bases aligning to TRBD2. Germline V gives CDR1 DFQATT, CDR2 SNEGSKA (reference sequence). CDR3 length: 18 residues. The J segment lost 4 bases and the V segment lost 2 bases, leaving 14 bases of the junction unmatched. In nucleotides, the CDR3 is TGCAGTGCTAGAAGGACTAGCGGGGGCCTCTTAGGGTCATACGAGCAGTACTTC. Amino acid sequence: CSARRTSGGLLGSYEQYF.

With respect to this clonotype: The junction departs from the called germline gene at one end, perhaps through a read error. This sequence joins TRBV11-2 and TRBJ2-7, with D maybe TRBD1 (6 bases). In germline, CDR1 is SGHAT, CDR2 FQNNGV. This CDR3 is built from 12 residues. CDR3 protein: CASSLLLQGPHF. Written as DNA, the CDR3 is TGTGCCAGCAGCTTACTCCTTCAGGGGCCGCACTTC.

This clonotype showed up just a few times. This rearrangement joins TRBV12-3 or TRBV12-4 to TRBJ2-7, with D perhaps TRBD1 (5 bases). V was trimmed by 3 bases and J by 6 bases, leaving 15 bases between them. The CDR3 length is 14 residues. CDR3 sequence: CASSLNIGVGEQYF. The CDR3 bases are TGTGCCAGCAGTTTGAATATAGGGGTCGGCGAGCAGTACTTC.

The chain links TRBV27 to TRBJ2-3; 13 positions agree with TRBD2. V lost 3 bases and J lost 2; bases outside the gene matches: 5. Germline lookup yields CDR1 MNHEY and CDR2 SMNVEV (reference sequence). The length of the CDR3 is 17 residues. The CDR3 nucleotides are TGTGCCAGCAGTTTTCTCGGACTAGCGGGAGTCACAGATACGCAGTATTTT. Protein sequence: CASSFLGLAGVTDTQYF.

This clonotype came up many times. The rearrangement uses TRBV10-3 and TRBJ1-3, with a tentative D call TRBD1 (5 bases). This CDR3 comprises 13 residues. V lost 11 bases, J lost 7 bases, and 18 bases lay in between. Germline V gene lookup returns CDR1 ENHRY and CDR2 SYGVKD. CDR3 coding DNA: TGTGCCTCACTCGGCCAGGGTCGGAACACCATATATTTT. Its translation is CASLGQGRNTIYF.

This clonotype was seen a handful of times. This chain joins TRBV9 and TRBJ2-1; D not certain. The V gene's germline CDR1 is SGDLS and CDR2 YYNGEE. This CDR3 contains 13 residues. V was cut by 4 bases and J by 2 bases, with 7 bases left in between. The CDR3 region is CASSHNAYNEQFF. The CDR3 DNA sequence: TGTGCCAGCAGCCATAATGCCTACAATGAGCAGTTCTTC.

The chain employs TRBV5-1 and TRBJ2-6, with D hard to call. V was trimmed by 4 bases and J by 4 bases, leaving 9 bases between them. From germline, CDR1 is SGHRS and CDR2 YFSETQ. This CDR3 spans 14 amino acids. In DNA, the CDR3 is TGCGCCAGCAGCCCGGCGAACGGGGCCAACGTCCTGACTTTC. This sequence encodes CASSPANGANVLTF.

This clonotype was detected a few times. CDR3 sequence: CASSLGGRDTDTQYF. In nucleotides, the CDR3 is TGCGCCAGCAGCTTAGGGGGGCGAGACACAGATACGCAGTATTTT. The rearrangement joins TRBV5-1 to TRBJ2-3, with D perhaps given as TRBD1 or TRBD2 (6 bases each). Deletions cut 2 bases from V and 2 bases from J, with 12 bases between. The CDR3 is made up of 15 amino acids. CDR1 and CDR2 (germline): SGHRS, YFSETQ.

This clonotype was seen a handful of times. The chain couples TRBV15 to TRBJ2-2; D is possibly TRBD2 (6 bases). The germline V and J ends were trimmed by 0 bases and 3 bases, with 23 bases remaining between them. Germline CDR1 reads LNHNV; CDR2 reads YYDKDF (reference sequence). The CDR3 extends over 20 amino acids. The CDR3 is CATSRDKGPSGRGHTGELFF. CDR3 DNA sequence: TGTGCCACCAGCAGAGATAAGGGTCCGTCCGGGCGGGGACACACCGGGGAGCTGTTTTTT.

This clonotype was counted ten times or more. DNA for the CDR3: TGCAGCGCCGAAGCCCTATACGAGCAGTACTTC. Translation: CSAEALYEQYF. The chain recombines TRBV29-1 with TRBJ2-7; D is ambiguous. This CDR3 has 11 residues. Germline CDR1 is SQVTM and CDR2 is ANQGSEA. Trimming pared 7 bases from V and 4 bases from J, leaving 11 bases between.

This clonotype was counted a few times. The chain employs TRBV5-1 and TRBJ1-1, with 8 bases aligning to TRBD1. Germline lookup yields CDR1 SGHRS and CDR2 YFSETQ. The CDR3 extends over 15 amino acids. V gave up 3 bases and J gave up 1 base; unmatched junction bases: 5. The CDR3: CASSWGTGWNTEAFF. CDR3 sequence (DNA): TGCGCCAGCAGCTGGGGGACAGGATGGAACACTGAAGCTTTCTTT.

This chain connects TRBV5-6 to TRBJ2-1; the D gene is possibly TRBD2 (5 bases). The germline CDR1 and CDR2 sequences are SGHDT and YYEEEE. There are 14 residues in the CDR3. V lost 0 bases to trimming and J lost 8 bases, with 12 bases between them. DNA for the CDR3: TGTGCCAGCAGCTTGGAGCTAGGGAGTCATGAGCAGTTCTTC. The encoded protein is CASSLELGSHEQFF.